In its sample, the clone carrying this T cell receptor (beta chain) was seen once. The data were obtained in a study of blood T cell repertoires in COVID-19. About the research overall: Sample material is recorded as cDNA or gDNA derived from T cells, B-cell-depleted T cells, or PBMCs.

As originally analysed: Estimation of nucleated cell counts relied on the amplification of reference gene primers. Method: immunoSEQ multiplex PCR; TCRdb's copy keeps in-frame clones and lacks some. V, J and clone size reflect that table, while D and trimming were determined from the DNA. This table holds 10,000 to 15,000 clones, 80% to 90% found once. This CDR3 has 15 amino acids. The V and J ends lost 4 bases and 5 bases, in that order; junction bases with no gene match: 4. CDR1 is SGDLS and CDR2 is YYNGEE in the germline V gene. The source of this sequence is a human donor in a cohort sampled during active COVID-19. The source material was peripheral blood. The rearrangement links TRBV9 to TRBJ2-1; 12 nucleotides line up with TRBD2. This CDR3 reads CASSPWTSGDNEQFF. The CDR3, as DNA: TGTGCCAGCAGCCCGTGGACTAGCGGGGACAATGAGCAGTTCTTC.